The subject of this entry is one T cell receptor (beta chain). This record comes from a study of monozygotic twins with inflammatory bowel disease. Germline V gene data show CDR1 as SEHNR and CDR2 as FQNEAQ (reference sequence). The CDR3 has 15 residues. No DNA is given; TCRdb re-called the 5' RACE reads and lists each CDR3 protein once. The repertoire table contains 400,000 or so distinct CDR3 sequences. The receptor was isolated from a human donor with ulcerative colitis or Crohn's disease, or a healthy co-twin of an affected twin (not recorded which). Sequencing was performed on blood. The genes are TRBV7-9 and TRBJ1-1. The CDR3 is CASSLMRGAGTEAFF.